This passage covers 16 T cell receptor beta chains from one sample sequenced in a study of human T cells and chemical hapten exposure (dated by TCRdb to the early 2020s). Reading the label with the study, this specimen's time point is: healthy volunteer bleed at 2 weeks. Total RNA was extracted from unfractionated whole blood collected in Tempus Blood RNA tubes. The library relied on RACE. The sample was run on a NextSeq 500. TCRdb applied fastp at Q25 and MiXCR to the public reads, then kept only in-frame beta chains. Rows are combined by CDR3 protein, so each entry shows the most common genes and DNA. Recorded for this sample are tens of thousands of distinct CDR3 sequences; about 8.6% of them occurred a single time. The top ten hold approximately 2.8% of the sample. The sequencing input was whole blood. These receptors originate from a female donor in good health. Some clones in this sample may be carry-over from other donors' samples.

This clonotype has only a few counts. The chain joins TRBV3-1 to TRBJ2-1; D may be TRBD2 (6 bases). Germline-derived CDR1 and CDR2 are LGHDT and YNNKEL (reference sequence). The ends were cut back, 4 bases at V and 5 bases at J, with 18 bases in the middle. This CDR3 has 16 residues. The CDR3, as DNA: TGTGCCAGCAGCCCCCTAGCTAGCGAGATCGACAATGAGCAGTTCTTC. It specifies CASSPLASEIDNEQFF.

This clonotype was counted ten times or more. In nucleotides, the CDR3 is TGCAGTGCTAGAGGGGGGACTTTAGATCGGGAAAAACTGTTTTTT. This encodes CSARGGTLDREKLFF. This chain joins TRBV20-1 and TRBJ1-4, with D possibly TRBD1 on 5 matching bases. Trimming took 1 base from V and 8 from J, leaving 17 bases between them. Germline-derived CDR1 and CDR2 are DFQATT and SNEGSKA (reference sequence). This CDR3 region has 15 residues.

The chain has TRBV20-1 and TRBJ2-5; possibly TRBD2 for D (7 bases). The CDR3 runs 16 residues. Trimming pared 2 bases from V and 1 base from J, leaving 17 bases between. Germline loops: CDR1 DFQATT, CDR2 SNEGSKA (reference sequence). The CDR3 DNA reads TGCAGTGCTAGAAGCTATGGAGGGGGGGGCCAAGAGACCCAGTACTTC. It yields the protein CSARSYGGGGQETQYF.

This clonotype was seen a handful of times. The V call is TRBV10-2, the J call TRBJ2-1; 8 bases match TRBD1. The CDR3 runs to 14 residues. V was pared by 6 bases and J by 7 bases, with 8 bases of the junction left unmatched. CDR1 is WSHSY and CDR2 is SAAADI in the germline V gene. CDR3 region: CASRQGASANEQFF. CDR3 in DNA: TGCGCCAGCAGGCAGGGGGCTTCAGCGAATGAGCAGTTCTTC.

This clonotype was observed many times. The chain carries TRBV20-1 and TRBJ2-1; D not resolved. In germline, CDR1 is DFQATT, CDR2 SNEGSKA (reference sequence). The V end was cut by 5 bases, the J end by 6 bases, with 17 bases between. CDR3 length: 14 residues. CDR3 in amino acids: CSAFPPPRANEQFF. As DNA, the CDR3 is TGCAGTGCTTTTCCCCCTCCTAGGGCCAATGAGCAGTTCTTC.

V and J are TRBV7-2 and TRBJ2-1; no definite D call. CDR3 length equals 12 residues. Germline CDR1 is SGHTA and CDR2 is FQGNSA. Trimming took off 0 bases at V and 12 bases at J, with 9 bases between the two ends. For the CDR3, the DNA is TGTGCCAGCAGCTTAGCATCGGGTTGGCAGTTCTTC. It translates to CASSLASGWQFF. Combining the CDR3 with reference TRBV7-2 and TRBJ2-1 gives the whole variable domain GAGVSQSPSNKVTEKGKDVELRCDPISGHTALYWYRQSLGQGLEFLIYFQGNSAPDKSGLPSDRFSAERTGGSVSTLTIQRTQQEDSAVYLCASSLASGWQFFGPGTRLTVL.

This clonotype was found a few times. V is TRBV4-2 and J is TRBJ2-6; the match to TRBD1 covers 8 bases. Germline loops: CDR1 LGHNA, CDR2 YNFKEQ. With V trimmed by 0 bases and J by 4 bases, 8 bases remained unmatched. The CDR3 totals 18 residues. CDR3 nucleotide sequence: TGTGCCAGCAGCCAAGATTGGACAGGGTCTGCCGGGGCCAACGTCCTGACTTTC. Encoded protein: CASSQDWTGSAGANVLTF.

This clonotype has more than one count but fewer than ten. This rearrangement joins TRBV3-1 to TRBJ1-1; D gene uncertain. The CDR3 covers 16 residues. The germline V gene encodes CDR1 LGHDT and CDR2 YNNKEL (reference sequence). Trimming took off 0 bases at V and 5 bases at J, with 16 bases between the two ends. CDR3 protein: CASSQDIGSPGTEAFF. The CDR3 nucleotides are TGTGCCAGCAGCCAAGATATCGGGAGTCCGGGTACTGAAGCTTTCTTT. The variable domain in full, completed from reference TRBV3-1 and TRBJ1-1, reads DTAVSQTPKYLVTQMGNDKSIKCEQNLGHDTMYWYKQDSKKFLKIMFSYNNKELIINETVPNRFSPKSPDKAHLNLHINSLELGDSAVYFCASSQDIGSPGTEAFFGQGTRLTVV.

This clonotype came up many times. The chain has TRBV15 and TRBJ2-6; possible D gene TRBD2, 5 bases. Deletions cut 4 bases from V and 0 bases from J, with 16 bases between. This CDR3 is 18 amino acids long. Germline CDR1 and CDR2: LNHNV and YYDKDF (reference sequence). In DNA, the CDR3 is TGTGCCACCAGCATGATGGACGGACTTAGCTCTGGGGCCAACGTCCTGACTTTC. Amino acid sequence: CATSMMDGLSSGANVLTF.

This chain connects TRBV7-8 to TRBJ1-5, with 8 positions matching TRBD1. The CDR3 totals 15 residues. V dropped 4 bases and J dropped 2; count of bases not matched to a gene: 4. Germline V lookup: CDR1 SGHVS, CDR2 FQNEAQ. The CDR3 spells CASSWDRLGNQPQHF. The CDR3 region has the DNA TGTGCCAGCAGCTGGGACAGGTTAGGCAATCAGCCCCAGCATTTT.

This clonotype came up many times. This chain uses TRBV27 with TRBJ1-6; D not certain. This CDR3 region has 14 residues. Trimming pared 8 bases from V and 8 bases from J, leaving 16 bases between. Germline CDR1 and CDR2: MNHEY and SMNVEV (reference sequence). CDR3 region: CASSLYPGHSPLHF. CDR3 nucleotide sequence: TGTGCCAGCTCCTTATACCCGGGCCATTCACCCCTCCACTTT.

The table lists this clonotype with a few counts. J is TRBJ1-5 and V is TRBV12-3 or TRBV12-4; D is possibly TRBD1 (5 bases). The CDR3 extends over 17 amino acids. V shed 7 bases and J shed 2 bases, with 21 bases lying between them. DNA for the CDR3: TGTGCCAGCAACCCGGGGGACTTCGGAGAGGGCAATCAGCCCCAGCATTTT. Translation: CASNPGDFGEGNQPQHF.

V is TRBV29-1 and J is TRBJ2-5; 13 positions match TRBD2. The CDR3 sequence is 17 residues long. Germline values: CDR1 SQVTM, CDR2 ANQGSEA. J lost 4 bases, V lost 4 bases, and 12 bases had no gene match. CDR3 nucleotides: TGCAGCGTTGTGGAAACTAGGACTAGCGGGAGAATAGAGACCCAGTACTTC. This encodes CSVVETRTSGRIETQYF.

This clonotype was picked up a small number of times. J is TRBJ2-1 and V is TRBV28; TRBD2 agrees at 14 bases. The germline gives CDR1 MDHEN, CDR2 SYDVKM. CDR3 size: 16 residues. Losses at the gene ends were 5 bases for V and 5 bases for J; bases not matched to a gene: 5. The CDR3 region has the DNA TGTGCCAGCAGTCCAGCGGGACTAGCGGGGGACAATGAGCAGTTCTTC. Its protein product is CASSPAGLAGDNEQFF.

V is TRBV6-5 and J is TRBJ2-1; perhaps TRBD2 as D (6 bases). From germline, CDR1 is MNHEY and CDR2 SVGAGI. Trimming took 7 bases from V and 0 from J, leaving 19 bases between them. CDR3 length: 17 residues. The CDR3 spells CASTPDSGDDSYNEQFF. The CDR3 coding sequence is TGTGCCAGCACCCCGGATAGCGGAGATGACTCCTACAATGAGCAGTTCTTC.

The V call is TRBV20-1, the J call TRBJ2-7; a possible D gene is TRBD1 (6 bases). The CDR3 sequence is 13 residues long. The germline V gene has CDR1 DFQATT and CDR2 SNEGSKA (reference sequence). V shed 6 bases and J shed 0 bases, with 12 bases lying between them. CDR3 sequence (DNA): TGCAGTGCCCTGGGGGCTGTCTCCTACGAGCAGTACTTC. It encodes CSALGAVSYEQYF.